This TCR beta chain was sequenced in a study of tumor-infiltrating lymphocytes in localized non-small cell lung cancer. Study as a whole: Each patient gave resected tumor and non-adjacent uninvolved lung tissue.

Germline-derived CDR1 and CDR2 are LNHDA and SQIVND (reference sequence). CDR3 length: 17 residues. V lost 5 bases and J lost 0, with 19 bases in between. Study-level points and caveats: Technical variation could not be separated from intratumor heterogeneity here.

This clone was counted only a few times. Its antigen is currently unknown. Data came from immunoSEQ multiplex PCR; TCRdb stores just in-frame clones and leaves some out. Altogether roughly 13,000 clones are present, 65% to 75% being singletons, with the ten largest covering approximately 20%. Sample: uninvolved lung tissue not adjacent to the tumor. The J gene is TRBJ1-1, the V gene TRBV19; D possibly corresponds to TRBD1 (5 bases). This TCR was sampled from a human donor with non-small cell lung cancer. The CDR3 region is CASSPIPRGVMNTEAFF. The CDR3 DNA follows: TGTGCCAGTAGTCCCATTCCACGGGGCGTAATGAACACTGAAGCTTTCTTT.